This TCR beta chain was profiled in a study of T cell responses to AZD1222 COVID-19 vaccine. The germline CDR1 and CDR2 sequences are SEHNR and FQNEAQ (reference sequence). The CDR3 has 12 residues. V gave up 9 bases and J gave up 10 bases, with 18 bases separating them. TCRdb's table, derived via immunoSEQ multiplex PCR, lists solely in-frame clones and lacks some. Seen here are more than 110,000 clones, approximately 90% observed once, and the top ten hold 2.5% to 3%. The V call is TRBV7-9, the J call TRBJ1-1, with D possibly being TRBD1 (5 bases). The TCR sequence derives from an adult in good health. The specimen comprised peripheral blood, sampled on day 0 of AZD1222 vaccination. CDR3 bases: TGTGCCAGTACAGGTCCCACCCGAGGAGCTTTCTTT. Its translation is CASTGPTRGAFF.